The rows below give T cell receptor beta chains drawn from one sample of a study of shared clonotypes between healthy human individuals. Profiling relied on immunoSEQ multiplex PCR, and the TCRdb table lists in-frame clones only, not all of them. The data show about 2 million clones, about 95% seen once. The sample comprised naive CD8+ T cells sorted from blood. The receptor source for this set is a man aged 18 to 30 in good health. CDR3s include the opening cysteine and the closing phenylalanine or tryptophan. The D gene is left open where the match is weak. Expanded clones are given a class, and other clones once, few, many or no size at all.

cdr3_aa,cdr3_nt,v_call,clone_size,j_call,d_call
CASSQDWASIADEQYF,TGCGCCAGCAGCCAAGATTGGGCTAGCATCGCGGACGAGCAGTACTTC,TRBV4-1,-,TRBJ2-7,-
CASSVVDRGYNEQFF,TGTGCCAGCAGCGTGGTGGACAGGGGGTACAATGAGCAGTTCTTC,TRBV9,-,TRBJ2-1,TRBD1
CASSEIPISPGELFF,TGTGCCAGCAGTGAGATACCAATTAGTCCCGGGGAGCTGTTTTTT,TRBV6-1,-,TRBJ2-2,-
CASSMIQGVGTDTQYF,TGTGCCAGTAGTATGATCCAGGGCGTGGGGACAGATACGCAGTATTTT,TRBV19,-,TRBJ2-3,-
CASRQGGSYEQYF,TGTGCCAGCAGGCAAGGGGGCTCCTACGAGCAGTACTTC,TRBV7-9,-,TRBJ2-7,-
CASSTSTGINQPQHF,TGTGCCAGCAGCACCTCGACAGGGATCAATCAGCCCCAGCATTTT,TRBV11-2,-,TRBJ1-5,TRBD1
CASSQVQDSYEQYF,TGCGCCAGCAGCCAAGTGCAGGATTCCTACGAGCAGTACTTC,TRBV4-1,-,TRBJ2-7,-
CSVEDDSGLSYEQYF,TGCAGCGTTGAAGATGATTCCGGGCTTTCCTACGAGCAGTACTTC,TRBV29-1,-,TRBJ2-7,-
CATSRDWDSANIQYF,TGTGCCACCAGCAGAGATTGGGACAGCGCAAACATTCAGTACTTC,TRBV15,-,TRBJ2-4,TRBD1
CASSETLGTSTDTQYF,TGCGCCAGCAGTGAGACTTTAGGCACTAGCACAGATACGCAGTATTTT,TRBV10-2,once,TRBJ2-3,-
CASSPEGDYSGNTIYF,TGTGCCAGCTCACCAGAGGGCGATTACTCTGGAAACACCATATATTTT,TRBV18,-,TRBJ1-3,-
CASSLATAIYNEQFF,TGTGCCAGCAGCTTAGCGACAGCGATCTACAATGAGCAGTTCTTC,TRBV13,-,TRBJ2-1,-
CSAGLDGGETRPYEQYF,TGCAGCGCGGGGCTCGATGGGGGAGAGACACGTCCCTACGAGCAGTACTTC,TRBV29-1,-,TRBJ2-7,-
CASSSPEQGTYEQYF,TGTGCCAGCAGCTCTCCGGAACAGGGGACCTACGAGCAGTACTTC,TRBV7-8,-,TRBJ2-7,TRBD1
CASSPTATYYTGELFF,TGTGCCAGCAGCCCGACAGCCACATATTACACCGGGGAGCTGTTTTTT,TRBV7-3,-,TRBJ2-2,-
CASSLRHGGNEQFF,TGTGCCAGCAGTCTTCGACATGGTGGCAATGAGCAGTTCTTC,TRBV27,once,TRBJ2-1,-
CASSPSRTLVFTDTQYF,TGTGCCAGCAGCCCATCACGGACCTTAGTCTTTACAGATACGCAGTATTTT,TRBV7-9,few,TRBJ2-3,-
CASGPGGDPLTQYF,TGTGCCAGCGGCCCGGGCGGAGACCCGCTCACGCAGTATTTT,TRBV6-5,-,TRBJ2-3,-
CASRRTGVDEQFF,TGTGCCAGCAGGAGGACAGGGGTCGATGAGCAGTTCTTC,TRBV6-1,-,TRBJ2-1,TRBD1
CASSPPTGWGNTEAFF,TGTGCCAGCAGCCCCCCGACAGGATGGGGGAACACTGAAGCTTTCTTT,TRBV11-2,-,TRBJ1-1,-
CASSKQGTEAFF,TGTGCCAGCAGCAAACAGGGGACTGAAGCTTTCTTT,TRBV7-6,-,TRBJ1-1,TRBD1
CASSLSWGQVAYEQYF,TGTGCCAGCAGTTTATCGTGGGGACAGGTCGCCTACGAGCAGTACTTC,TRBV27,-,TRBJ2-7,TRBD1
CASSLGESEQYF,TGTGCCAGCAGCTTAGGAGAGAGCGAGCAGTACTTC,TRBV7-9,-,TRBJ2-7,-